These T cell receptor beta chains were read from a single sample in a study of regulatory T cells in long-lasting Graves disease. TCRdb used MiXCR to reprocess the multiplex PCR reads, holding one entry per CDR3 protein. The sample comprises 500,000 or so distinct CDR3 sequences, 16% of which are singletons, and 9% to 15% rests with the top ten. The data were also submitted as part of a second study, on T cells in Graves' hyperthyroidism and ophthalmopathy.

The specimen was peripheral blood mononuclear cells (PBMCs), collected at new diagnosis, from a patient treated with antithyroid drugs. The receptors were gathered from a man aged 40-55 years with Graves disease. Each CDR3 is given with its conserved first and last residue. D genes are given only for firm matches. Where a row states a size, it is once, few, many or the class of an expanded clone; other rows omit it.

>NA|few|TRBV14|TRBJ2-7
TGTGCCAGCAGCCAAGAACCGTTTAGGCAGTACTTC
CASSQEPFRQYF
>NA|few|TRBV29-1|TRBJ1-2
TGCAGCGTCCGGGACCGGAACTATGGCTACACCTTC
CSVRDRNYGYTF
>TRBD2|NA|TRBV3-1|TRBJ2-1
TGTGCCAGCAGCTTGCGACAAGGGAGGGGCAATGAGCAGTTCTTC
CASSLRQGRGNEQFF
>NA|NA|TRBV30|TRBJ2-7
TGTGCCTGGAGCTCCCGGGCTGGGGGCGAGCAGTACTTC
CAWSSRAGGEQYF
>NA|NA|TRBV9|TRBJ1-6
TGTGCCAGCAGCGTAGGCCCGAGACCGTCAGATAATTCACCCCTCCACTTT
CASSVGPRPSDNSPLHF
>NA|few|TRBV20-1|TRBJ1-1
TGCAGTGCTAGTGGGAACACTGAAGCTTTCTTT
CSASGNTEAFF
>TRBD1|NA|TRBV18|TRBJ1-5
TGTACCAGCTCACTTGGACAGGAGATAAGTCAGCCCCAGCATTTT
CTSSLGQEISQPQHF
>NA|many|TRBV30|TRBJ1-2
TGTGCCTGGAGCCGAGGACGGGACACAAACTATGGCTACACCTTC
CAWSRGRDTNYGYTF
>NA|many|TRBV9|TRBJ2-3
TGTGCCAGCAGCGTAGGAGGGATAAGCACAGATACGCAGTATTTT
CASSVGGISTDTQYF
>NA|many|TRBV7-9|TRBJ2-3
TGTGCCAGCAGCCAGGCAGGGGGGCTCACAGATACGCAGTATTTT
CASSQAGGLTDTQYF
>NA|once|TRBV12-3/TRBV12-4|TRBJ1-1
TGTGCCAGCAGTTTGACAGCTCAGGGGTTAGCTTTCTTT
CASSLTAQGLAFF
>NA|NA|TRBV6-1|TRBJ1-5
TGTGCCAGCAGTGAAGCCGGGTTTCAGCCCCAGCATTTT
CASSEAGFQPQHF
>NA|many|TRBV12-3/TRBV12-4|TRBJ2-7
TGTGCCAGCAGTTTTACACAGGGACATACGACGGTCTACGAGCAGTACTTC
CASSFTQGHTTVYEQYF
>NA|few|TRBV5-1|TRBJ2-2
TGCGCCAGCAGTTCTTGGGGGAACACCGGGGAGCTGTTTTTT
CASSSWGNTGELFF
>TRBD1|NA|TRBV29-1|TRBJ2-3
TGCAGCGTTGAAGATCCTTCTAGGACAGGGTCAAGCACAGATACGCAGTATTTT
CSVEDPSRTGSSTDTQYF
>NA|many|TRBV20-1|TRBJ2-2
TGCAGTGCTAGAGCCTCTAGCTCGGACACCACCGGGGAGCTGTTTTTT
CSARASSSDTTGELFF
>NA|many|TRBV5-1|TRBJ2-5
TGCGCCAGCAGCTTGGTGGGCAGGGGACCACAAGAGACCCAGTACTTC
CASSLVGRGPQETQYF
>NA|NA|TRBV24-1|TRBJ1-1
TGTGCCGTGGGTGGCGGCCGGCTGAACACTGAAGCTTTCTTT
CAVGGGRLNTEAFF
>NA|NA|TRBV7-9|TRBJ2-3
TGTGCCAGCAGAAAGACCCGCCTTTCCGAAAATACGCAGTATTTT
CASRKTRLSENTQYF
>TRBD1|NA|TRBV6-5|TRBJ2-1
TGTGCCAGCAGTTTCCGGGACAGGGAGCTCGAAGCCGTTAACAATGAGCAGTTCTTC
CASSFRDRELEAVNNEQFF
>NA|many|TRBV6-5|TRBJ1-1
TGTGCCAGCAGTTACACGGGACTTGTCACTGAAGCTTTCTTT
CASSYTGLVTEAFF
>TRBD2|many|TRBV27|TRBJ2-1
TGTGCCAGCAGTTTGCTCGCTAGCGGAAATGAGCAGTTCTTC
CASSLLASGNEQFF
>TRBD2|many|TRBV12-3/TRBV12-4|TRBJ2-1
TGTGCCAGCAGTTTCCTAGCGGGAGGGAACTACAATGAGCAGTTCTTC
CASSFLAGGNYNEQFF
>NA|many|TRBV12-3/TRBV12-4|TRBJ2-1
TGTGCCAGCAGTCCGGGAAGACAGCGAGACAATGAGCAGTTCTTC
CASSPGRQRDNEQFF
>NA|many|TRBV11-2|TRBJ1-1
TGTGCCAGCAGCATTTCACCGAACACTGAAGCTTTCTTT
CASSISPNTEAFF
>TRBD1|many|TRBV7-2|TRBJ2-5
TGTGCCAGCAGCACACGACAGGGCCCAGAGACCCAGTACTTC
CASSTRQGPETQYF
>TRBD1|many|TRBV28|TRBJ1-4
TGTGCCAGCAGTGAGCCGACAGGGGGTCGAGAAAAACTGTTTTTT
CASSEPTGGREKLFF
>TRBD1|many|TRBV15|TRBJ1-1
TGTGCCACCAGTACAGGACAGGGGGCAACGAACACTGAAGCTTTCTTT
CATSTGQGATNTEAFF
>NA|many|TRBV7-3|TRBJ2-7
TGTGCCAGCAGCACACAGCAGTACTTC
CASSTQQYF
>TRBD2|many|TRBV7-9|TRBJ2-7
TGTGCCAGCAGCTTAAAGAGCGGGATCTCCTACGAGCAGTACTTC
CASSLKSGISYEQYF
>TRBD2|few|TRBV7-8|TRBJ2-1
TGTGCCAGCAGCTTAAGTAGCGGGCTTTACAATGAGCAGTTCTTC
CASSLSSGLYNEQFF
>NA|many|TRBV3-1|TRBJ1-5
TGTGCCAGCAGCCAGCAGGGCATAAGCAATCAGCCCCAGCATTTT
CASSQQGISNQPQHF
>NA|many|TRBV6-2/TRBV6-3|TRBJ2-1
TGTGCCAGCAGGGAACAAGCCGGGAACTTCAACGGTGAGCAGTTCTTC
CASREQAGNFNGEQFF
>TRBD1|many|TRBV7-9|TRBJ1-6
TGTGCCAGCAGCGTTCCACAGGGGGCCCCTGGAAATTCACCCCTCCACTTT
CASSVPQGAPGNSPLHF
>NA|many|TRBV20-1|TRBJ1-2
TGCAGTGCCACGGACAACCACTATGGCTACACCTTC
CSATDNHYGYTF
>NA|NA|TRBV5-1|TRBJ2-6
TGCGCCAGCAGCTTCAGGGATAACTCTGGGGCCAACGTCCTGACTTTC
CASSFRDNSGANVLTF
>NA|many|TRBV2|TRBJ2-7
TGTGCCAGCAGTGAGGACTACGAGCAGTACTTC
CASSEDYEQYF
>NA|few|TRBV27|TRBJ2-1
TGTGCCAGCAGTTGGGACTGGAGCTCCTACAATGAGCAGTTCTTC
CASSWDWSSYNEQFF
>NA|many|TRBV3-1|TRBJ1-1
TGTGCCAGCAGCCAAGAAGGACGTCGCGAGAACACTGAAGCTTTCTTT
CASSQEGRRENTEAFF
>NA|NA|TRBV27|TRBJ1-6
TGTGCCAGCAGTGCCCGGGGGGCGTCACCCCTCCACTTT
CASSARGASPLHF
>TRBD1|few|TRBV27|TRBJ1-6
TGTGCCAGCAGTTCGGACAGGGGAACTTCACCCCTCCACTTT
CASSSDRGTSPLHF
>TRBD2|many|TRBV7-9|TRBJ2-7
TGTGCCAGCAGCTCGGGACTAGCGGGAGAGTTCTTC
CASSSGLAGEFF
>TRBD1|many|TRBV28|TRBJ2-1
TGTGCCAGCAGTTTACGGGGACAGTGGGTGGGCAATGAGCAGTTCTTC
CASSLRGQWVGNEQFF
>NA|NA|TRBV27|TRBJ2-3
TGTGCCAGCAGTTTATCACGGATCAGGGTGGGGTTAACAGATACGCAGTATTTT
CASSLSRIRVGLTDTQYF
>TRBD1|many|TRBV5-8|TRBJ2-5
TGTGCCAGCAGCTTGGACAGGGGCCGGTACCAAGAGACCCAGTACTTC
CASSLDRGRYQETQYF
>NA|few|TRBV7-9|TRBJ2-4
TGTGCCAGCAGCCCCCCTGGACAGTGGGGGCGAAACATTCAGTACTTC
CASSPPGQWGRNIQYF
>NA|many|TRBV9|TRBJ2-1
TGTGCCAGCGCCCGGACTTCCGAGCAGTTCTTC
CASARTSEQFF
>NA|few|TRBV15|TRBJ1-2
TGTGCCACCAGCAGGGGAGGGACCGACTCTATGGGCTACACCTTC
CATSRGGTDSMGYTF
>TRBD1|NA|TRBV19|TRBJ2-1
TGTGCCAGTAGTGCTACAGGGGATCGGCAGTTCTTC
CASSATGDRQFF
>TRBD1|NA|TRBV28|TRBJ1-1
TGTGCCAGCAGTTCCCAGGGGGCGTGGGCTTTCTTT
CASSSQGAWAFF
>NA|many|TRBV6-9|TRBJ2-5
TGTGCCAGCAGTTGCCCGGCGTGCGCCCAGTACTTC
CASSCPACAQYF
>NA|many|TRBV11-2|TRBJ1-1
TGTGCCAGCAGCTTAGATTTTATACAGGGACGGTTCCCTGAAGCTTTCTTT
CASSLDFIQGRFPEAFF
>NA|many|TRBV6-1|TRBJ1-4
TGTGCCAGCAGAACGACACAATTGGGTGAAAAACTGTTTTTT
CASRTTQLGEKLFF
>NA|many|TRBV30|TRBJ1-2
TGTGCCTGGGGAACAGGGGGCTACACCTTC
CAWGTGGYTF
>NA|many|TRBV5-1|TRBJ1-1
TGCGCCAGCAGCTTGCGGGACCCGAACACTGAAGCTTTCTTT
CASSLRDPNTEAFF
>TRBD1|many|TRBV20-1|TRBJ1-2
TGCAGTGCTAGAGGGGACAGGGAATACTATGGCTACACCTTC
CSARGDREYYGYTF
>NA|NA|TRBV5-1|TRBJ2-5
TGCGCCAGCAGCAAAGGTTGGGATCGGGAGACCCAGTACTTC
CASSKGWDRETQYF
>TRBD1|many|TRBV11-2|TRBJ2-3
TGTGCCAGCAGCACCCGGACAGGGCCTCCCACAGATACGCAGTATTTT
CASSTRTGPPTDTQYF
>TRBD2|NA|TRBV7-2|TRBJ2-1
TGTGCCAGCAGCTCGTCGTTTGGGCTAGCGGGTGACAATGAGCAGTTCTTC
CASSSSFGLAGDNEQFF